What follows describes a single T cell receptor (beta chain). The method was immunoSEQ multiplex PCR; TCRdb's version includes in-frame clones alone and lacks a portion of them. This table holds about 35,000 clones, around four fifths found once. This sample was taken from a study of OX40 agonist ivuxolimab in advanced cancers. Across the study: About 40% of patients had received prior checkpoint inhibitor therapy.

The germline V and J ends were trimmed by 3 bases and 4 bases, with 15 bases remaining between them. In germline, CDR1 is SGHAT, CDR2 FQNNGV. The CDR3 is 15 amino acids. This material consisted of CD4+ or CD8+ T cells sorted from blood, taken in a trial of the OX40 agonist ivuxolimab. The chain carries TRBV11-2 and TRBJ1-1; D gene unclear. This TCR came from an adult with an advanced solid tumor such as melanoma, head and neck, liver or kidney cancer. The CDR3 region has the DNA TGTGCCAGCAGCTTCCCAGATTACCGGGGCACTGAAGCTTTCTTT. Its translation: CASSFPDYRGTEAFF.